One sample yielded the 7 T cell receptor beta chains listed below, sequenced in a study of blood T cell repertoires in COVID-19 (dated by TCRdb to 2018 to 2020). Receptors were amplified or captured by the immunoSEQ multiplex PCR assay. TCRdb's version of the immuneACCESS table is confined to in-frame rearrangements and falls short of the full clone set. An unresolved V gene accounts for under half of the shortfall where checked; the remainder is of unknown origin. This sample lists about 260,000 clones; roughly 83% were detected once. About 4.5% of the sample lies in the top ten. The sequencing input was peripheral blood. The receptors come from a man in his sixties who had recovered from COVID-19.

This rearrangement joins TRBV7-2 to TRBJ2-7; D is perhaps TRBD2 (5 bases). Germline V CDR1 and CDR2: SGHTA, FQGNSA. V was cut by 1 base and J by 3 bases, with 25 bases left in between. The CDR3 is made up of 19 amino acids. CDR3 amino acids: CASSLDVGDYRVVGYEQYF. The CDR3 nucleotides are TGTGCCAGCAGCTTAGACGTGGGAGACTACCGAGTGGTGGGCTACGAGCAGTACTTC.

The rearrangement joins TRBV28 to TRBJ1-2; the match to TRBD1 covers 8 bases. Trimming at V came to 5 bases and at J to 4 bases, leaving 6 bases not matched to a gene. This CDR3 contains 14 residues. Germline CDR1 and CDR2: MDHEN and SYDVKM. The CDR3 nucleotides are TGTGCCAGCAGTGCAGACAGGGGAAGCTATGGCTACACCTTC. Translation: CASSADRGSYGYTF.

The V call is TRBV6-5, the J call TRBJ2-2, with D possibly matching TRBD2 (6 bases). This CDR3 is 16 amino acids long. V was trimmed by 0 bases and J by 3 bases, leaving 11 bases between them. CDR1 and CDR2 (germline): MNHEY, SVGAGI. The CDR3 sequence is CASSYSGGVHTGELFF. CDR3 DNA: TGTGCCAGCAGTTACTCTGGAGGGGTCCACACCGGGGAGCTGTTTTTT.

In its sample, this clone was seen a few times. The V call is TRBV3-1 (or the pseudogene TRBV3-2), the J call TRBJ2-7; maybe TRBD1 (6 bases). The germline gives CDR1 LGHDT, CDR2 YNNKEL (reference sequence). Trimming removed 4 bases from V and 2 bases from J, with 15 bases in between. CDR3 size: 15 residues. The CDR3 DNA is TGTGCCAGCAGCCCAGGGGTTAGCGCAACCTACGAGCAGTACTTC. It yields the protein CASSPGVSATYEQYF.

CDR3 sequence reads: CASSLDSASGGTYNEQFF. The CDR3 nucleotides are TGTGCCAGCAGCTTAGATTCGGCTAGCGGGGGTACCTACAATGAGCAGTTCTTC. The V gene is TRBV11-3, the J gene TRBJ2-1, with 10 nucleotides matching TRBD2. The germline V gene encodes CDR1 SGHNT and CDR2 YENEEA. V was pared by 0 bases and J by 2 bases, with 7 bases of the junction left unmatched. The CDR3 loop spans 18 amino acids.

V usage is TRBV25-1 and J usage is TRBJ2-1, with TRBD2 matching 11 bases. CDR3 length: 15 amino acids. The V and J ends lost 4 bases and 9 bases, in that order; junction bases with no gene match: 8. From germline, CDR1 is MGHDK and CDR2 SYGVNS. The CDR3 sequence: CASSALAGGASEQFF. As DNA, the CDR3 is TGTGCCAGCAGTGCCCTAGCGGGAGGTGCCAGTGAGCAGTTCTTC.

The chain uses TRBV28 and TRBJ1-2; 7 nucleotides agree with TRBD1. The V gene's germline CDR1 is MDHEN and CDR2 SYDVKM. V lost 6 bases, J lost 4 bases, and 11 bases stayed unmatched. The CDR3 contains 15 residues. CDR3 bases: TGTGCCAGCAGGAGTCCGCAGGGGGGTGGCTATGGCTACACCTTC. It is translated as CASRSPQGGGYGYTF.